Described below is a single T cell receptor beta chain sequence and its context. This record belongs to a study of T-cell memory formation after mild COVID-19. From 5'RACE with constant-segment primers came TCR alpha and TCR beta cDNA libraries that carried sample barcodes and UMIs. A single record per CDR3 protein comes from TCRdb applying MiXCR to the 5' RACE reads. The sample consists of around 110,000 distinct CDR3 sequences, 9.5% to 15% of them appearing once. CDR3 length equals 14 residues. Germline CDR1 reads ENHRY; CDR2 reads SYGVKD. V was cut by 2 bases and J by 3 bases, with 10 bases left in between.

The TCR comes from an adult woman who had mild COVID-19 (a few samples of this study predate the infection). Cell type and time point are not known. This sequence joins TRBV10-3 and TRBJ1-1; D uncertain. Sequenced: PBMCs or a T cell subset sorted from them (not recorded which). The CDR3 sequence: CAISEVGHYTEAFF. The CDR3 DNA sequence: TGTGCCATCAGTGAGGTCGGGCACTACACTGAAGCTTTCTTT.